These 27 T cell receptor beta chains were sequenced from one sample in a study of early T cells in non-severe SARS-CoV-2 infection. TCRdb used MiXCR to reprocess the 5' RACE reads, holding one entry per CDR3 protein. The table records some 37,000 distinct CDR3 sequences, roughly 9.9% of them present only once. Material for sequencing was whole blood. Every receptor here comes from an adult who was a healthcare worker with PCR-confirmed SARS-CoV-2 infection or an uninfected control (not recorded which).

The chain carries TRBV5-4 and TRBJ2-4, with 7 positions matching TRBD1. The CDR3 has 16 residues. Germline CDR1 and CDR2: SGHNT and YYREEE (reference sequence). V lost 4 bases to trimming and J lost 0 bases; unmatched junction nucleotides: 7. Written as DNA, the CDR3 is TGTGCCAGCAGCCCAGGGGGACGACTAGCCAAAAACATTCAGTACTTC. Its translation is CASSPGGRLAKNIQYF.

This clonotype has a count of ten or more. The genes are TRBV9 and TRBJ1-4; D uncertain. CDR3 size: 15 residues. Trimming removed 4 bases at V and 7 bases at J, with 17 bases between. Germline CDR1 reads SGDLS; CDR2 reads YYNGEE. CDR3 region: CASSPPVGSGEKLFF. CDR3 in DNA: TGTGCCAGCAGCCCTCCCGTCGGCAGCGGTGAAAAACTGTTTTTT.

This clonotype came up many times. The V gene is TRBV2, the J gene TRBJ1-4; 9 nucleotides agree with TRBD1. The germline CDR1 and CDR2 sequences are SNHLY and FYNNEI. The CDR3 is 14 residues long. Trimming removed 7 bases from V and 8 bases from J; junction bases left unmatched: 8. For the CDR3, the DNA is TGTGCCAGCAATGGGGACAGGGTAGGGGAAAAACTGTTTTTT. It is translated as CASNGDRVGEKLFF.

The table lists this clonotype with many counts. The chain joins TRBV20-1 to TRBJ2-5, with 7 bases lining up with TRBD2. V gave up 4 bases and J gave up 0 bases; unmatched junction bases: 5. Germline V gene lookup returns CDR1 DFQATT and CDR2 SNEGSKA (reference sequence). The CDR3 loop spans 14 amino acids. CDR3: CSANIGGYQETQYF. CDR3 bases: TGCAGTGCTAATATCGGGGGGTACCAAGAGACCCAGTACTTC.

The J gene is TRBJ2-1, the V gene TRBV29-1; 7 bases match TRBD2. This CDR3 comprises 14 residues. Losses at the gene ends were 3 bases for V and 10 bases for J; bases not matched to a gene: 12. Germline V gene lookup returns CDR1 SQVTM and CDR2 ANQGSEA. For the CDR3, the DNA is TGCAGCGTTGAGCGGGGGAGGAGAGACAGAGAGCAGTTCTTC. Its translation is CSVERGRRDREQFF.

There are many counts of this clonotype. This chain joins TRBV4-2 and TRBJ1-4; D gene unclear. CDR3 length: 14 amino acids. Germline CDR1 and CDR2: LGHNA and YNFKEQ. V was cut by 4 bases and J by 0 bases, with 6 bases left in between. The CDR3 DNA reads as TGTGCCAGCAGCCTGGCTGCAACTAATGAAAAACTGTTTTTT. Protein product: CASSLAATNEKLFF.

This clonotype was detected ten times or more. V gene TRBV6-2 or TRBV6-3 combines with J gene TRBJ2-1, with a weak D call TRBD2 (5 bases). The CDR3 extends over 15 amino acids. Germline CDR1 MNHEY, CDR2 SVGEGT. Trimming took 10 bases from V and 12 from J, leaving 28 bases between them. CDR3 amino acids: CATAAAPSIVPGQFF. The DNA of the CDR3 is TGTGCCACGGCAGCGGCCCCCTCAATCGTTCCTGGGCAGTTCTTC.

This chain connects TRBV20-1 to TRBJ2-7, with D possibly being TRBD1 (6 bases). With 3 bases removed from V and 5 bases from J, the gap between germline ends came to 17 bases. CDR3 length: 14 amino acids. In germline, CDR1 is DFQATT, CDR2 SNEGSKA (reference sequence). CDR3 DNA sequence: TGCAGTGCTAGCCTCCCCAGGGGTAACCACGAGCAGTACTTC. Amino acid sequence: CSASLPRGNHEQYF.

This clonotype was counted many times. The chain couples TRBV13 to TRBJ1-1; D gene unclear. V was clipped by 5 bases and J by 1 base, with 5 bases between them. The CDR3 is 12 amino acids. Looked up from germline, CDR1 is PRHDT and CDR2 is FYEKMQ (reference sequence). This CDR3 reads CASSPGNTEAFF. As DNA, the CDR3 is TGTGCCAGCAGCCCAGGGAACACTGAAGCTTTCTTT.

This rearrangement joins TRBV30 to TRBJ2-1; D uncertain. Germline lookup yields CDR1 GTSNPN and CDR2 SVGIG (reference sequence). The CDR3 spans 15 residues. V shed 1 base and J shed 3 bases, with 13 bases lying between them. CDR3 DNA: TGTGCCTGGAGTGCTAGGCGAAGGGACTACAATGAGCAGTTCTTC. Amino acids: CAWSARRRDYNEQFF.

This clonotype was recorded many times. The V and J genes are TRBV3-1 and TRBJ2-3, with D unresolved. The CDR3 totals 16 residues. V lost 0 bases and J lost 0, with 10 bases in between. Germline CDR1 and CDR2: LGHDT and YNNKEL (reference sequence). CDR3 bases: TGTGCCAGCAGCCAAGATGCGGACCCCAGCACAGATACGCAGTATTTT. This sequence encodes CASSQDADPSTDTQYF.

This clonotype appeared many times. This chain uses TRBV29-1 with TRBJ1-2, with D perhaps TRBD1 (6 bases). The ends were cut back, 7 bases at V and 6 bases at J, with 15 bases in the middle. Germline CDR1 reads SQVTM; CDR2 reads ANQGSEA. The CDR3 covers 12 residues. The CDR3: CSARGGGDGYTF. In DNA, the CDR3 is TGCAGCGCCCGAGGAGGGGGAGATGGCTACACCTTC.

The V gene is TRBV6-1, the J gene TRBJ2-2, with D tentatively TRBD1 (8 bases). Germline V lookup: CDR1 MNHNS, CDR2 SASEGT. The CDR3 is made up of 15 amino acids. Trimming shortened V by 11 bases and J by 2 bases, and 18 bases separated the two germline ends. The CDR3 is CACQRDRSNTGELFF. The CDR3 DNA reads TGTGCCTGCCAGCGGGACAGGTCAAACACCGGGGAGCTGTTTTTT.

V and J are TRBV18 and TRBJ2-7, with D tentatively TRBD1 (6 bases). Germline V gene data show CDR1 as KGHSH and CDR2 as LQKENI. The CDR3 is made up of 14 amino acids. Trimming shortened V by 6 bases and J by 4 bases, and 16 bases separated the two germline ends. The CDR3 sequence: CASSSDSLLYEQYF. CDR3 coding DNA: TGTGCCAGCTCGTCGGACAGCTTGCTGTACGAGCAGTACTTC.

Comments on this clonotype: This sequence may be a read error, since a much larger clone differs from it by one base. This chain joins TRBV6-1 and TRBJ2-5; possible D gene TRBD1, 5 bases. The V gene's germline CDR1 is MNHNS and CDR2 SASEGT. The germline V and J ends were trimmed by 3 bases and 2 bases, with 13 bases remaining between them. CDR3 length: 15 residues. The CDR3 DNA reads as TGTGCCAGCAGTGATTTCTGGTGGACACAAGAGACCCAGTACTTC. Translation gives CASSDFWWTQETQYF.

This clonotype has a count of ten or more. The chain uses TRBV11-3 and TRBJ2-1; D not resolved. V lost 1 base and J 5 bases, leaving 9 bases between the germline ends. Germline CDR1 and CDR2: SGHNT and YENEEA. The CDR3 runs to 14 residues. CDR3 coding DNA: TGTGCCAGCAGCTTAGGAGCTATCGACAATGAGCAGTTCTTC. Translation: CASSLGAIDNEQFF.

The chain joins TRBV19 to TRBJ2-3, with 7 bases that match TRBD1. The CDR3 runs 14 residues. The germline gives CDR1 LNHDA, CDR2 SQIVND (reference sequence). Trimming at V came to 3 bases and at J to 3 bases, leaving 3 bases not matched to a gene. The CDR3 DNA reads as TGTGCCAGTAGTATCCAACAGGGGACAGATACGCAGTATTTT. Residues: CASSIQQGTDTQYF. The whole variable domain, remainder taken from reference TRBV19 and TRBJ2-3, is DGGITQSPKYLFRKEGQNVTLSCEQNLNHDAMYWYRQDPGQGLRLIYYSQIVNDFQKGDIAEGYSVSREKKESFPLTVTSAQKNPTAFYLCASSIQQGTDTQYFGPGTRLTVL.

This clonotype was picked up a small number of times. The rearrangement uses TRBV30 and TRBJ1-2; 11 bases align to TRBD1. This CDR3 region has 16 residues. Germline V gene lookup returns CDR1 GTSNPN and CDR2 SVGIG (reference sequence). V trimming: 3 bases; J trimming: 2 bases; junction bases outside the gene matches: 8. CDR3 in DNA: TGTGCCTGGAGAACCTCCGGGACAGGGGGAAACTATGGCTACACCTTC. It specifies CAWRTSGTGGNYGYTF.

This clonotype has just a few counts. The V gene is TRBV6-1, the J gene TRBJ2-7; unclear D gene. The CDR3 loop spans 14 amino acids. The V gene's germline CDR1 is MNHNS and CDR2 SASEGT. Trimming shortened V by 8 bases and J by 6 bases, and 20 bases separated the two germline ends. The CDR3 bases are TGTGCCAGCCAGGTGGTGGGTGGTCCAGGCGAGCAGTACTTC. Residues: CASQVVGGPGEQYF.

This clonotype was picked up many times. This sequence joins TRBV29-1 and TRBJ2-3; TRBD2 might be the D (6 bases). The CDR3 covers 10 residues. Germline loops: CDR1 SQVTM, CDR2 ANQGSEA. Trimming removed 7 bases from V and 6 bases from J, with 8 bases in between. The CDR3 region has the DNA TGCAGCGGGGGGGAGGATACGCAGTATTTT. It codes for CSGGEDTQYF.

This rearrangement joins TRBV11-2 to TRBJ2-7; D ambiguous. The CDR3 sequence is 16 residues long. Germline assignment: CDR1 SGHAT and CDR2 FQNNGV. V was trimmed by 4 bases and J by 1 base, leaving 17 bases between them. CDR3 in DNA: TGTGCCAGCAGCTCCAGGTCCCCAGAAAGGTCCTACGAGCAGTACTTC. This sequence encodes CASSSRSPERSYEQYF.

In this sample, this clonotype turned up many times. The rearrangement uses TRBV6-2 or TRBV6-3 and TRBJ2-3; D uncertain. From germline, CDR1 is MNHEY and CDR2 SVGEGT. The CDR3 runs to 11 residues. V lost 2 bases to trimming and J lost 6 bases, with 3 bases between them. CDR3 sequence (DNA): TGTGCCAGCAGTTACCCGGATACGCAGTATTTT. Translated, it gives CASSYPDTQYF.

This clonotype was recorded many times. The rearrangement uses TRBV7-9 and TRBJ1-1; the D is unclear. Germline V gene lookup returns CDR1 SEHNR and CDR2 FQNEAQ (reference sequence). The CDR3 covers 14 residues. Trimming left V 5 bases short and J 0 bases short, with 10 bases between. CDR3 amino acids: CASSRPDMNTEAFF. The CDR3 coding sequence is TGTGCCAGCAGCCGGCCGGATATGAACACTGAAGCTTTCTTT.

The chain employs TRBV7-2 and TRBJ2-3; D may correspond to TRBD1 or TRBD2 (5 bases each). CDR3 length: 16 amino acids. V lost 6 bases and J 2 bases, leaving 18 bases between the germline ends. Per the germline V gene, CDR1 is SGHTA and CDR2 is FQGNSA. The chain's CDR3 is CASRPPGRRATDTQYF. For the CDR3, the DNA is TGTGCCAGCAGGCCGCCGGGGCGGCGAGCCACAGATACGCAGTATTTT.

This chain connects TRBV7-9 to TRBJ1-5, with D perhaps matching TRBD1 (5 bases). The CDR3 spans 14 residues. V was shortened by 3 bases and J by 7 bases, with 13 bases between the two germline ends. CDR1 is SEHNR, CDR2 FQNEAQ, per germline (reference sequence). The CDR3 sequence is CASSLGTDGQPQHF. Written as DNA, the CDR3 is TGTGCCAGCAGCTTGGGGACGGATGGGCAGCCCCAGCATTTT. The whole variable domain, remainder taken from reference TRBV7-9 and TRBJ1-5, is DTGVSQNPRHKITKRGQNVTFRCDPISEHNRLYWYRQTLGQGPEFLTYFQNEAQLEKSRLLSDRFSAERPKGSFSTLEIQRTEQGDSAMYLCASSLGTDGQPQHFGDGTRLSIL.

This clonotype showed up many times. This rearrangement joins TRBV18 to TRBJ1-4, with a tentative D call TRBD1 (5 bases). V was pared by 4 bases and J by 0 bases, with 9 bases between. In germline, CDR1 is KGHSH, CDR2 LQKENI. The CDR3 runs to 15 residues. Here the CDR3 reads CASSRDATTNEKLFF. CDR3 bases: TGTGCCAGCTCACGGGACGCGACAACTAATGAAAAACTGTTTTTT.

The chain links TRBV10-3 to TRBJ2-2; 10 positions match TRBD2. The germline V gene encodes CDR1 ENHRY and CDR2 SYGVKD. J was trimmed by 0 bases and V by 6 bases; bases with no gene match: 7. The length of the CDR3 is 17 residues. CDR3 loop: CAISRAGGPANTGELFF. The CDR3 region has the DNA TGTGCCATCAGCCGAGCGGGGGGGCCCGCGAACACCGGGGAGCTGTTTTTT.